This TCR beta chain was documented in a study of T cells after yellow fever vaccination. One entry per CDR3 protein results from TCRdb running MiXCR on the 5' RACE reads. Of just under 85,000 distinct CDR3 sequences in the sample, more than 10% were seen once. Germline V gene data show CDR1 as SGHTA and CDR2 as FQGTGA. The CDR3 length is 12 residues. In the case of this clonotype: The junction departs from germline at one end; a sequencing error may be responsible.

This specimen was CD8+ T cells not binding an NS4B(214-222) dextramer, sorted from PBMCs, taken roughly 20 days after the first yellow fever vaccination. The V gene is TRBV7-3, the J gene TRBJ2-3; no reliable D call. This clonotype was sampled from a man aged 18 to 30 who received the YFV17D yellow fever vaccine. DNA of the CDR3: TGTGCCAGCAGCGGTTACTCAGACACGCAGTATTTT. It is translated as CASSGYSDTQYF.